What follows are 24 T cell receptor beta chains derived from one specimen sequenced in a study of PD-L1 blockade in urothelial cancer. Documented time point: peripheral blood 6 weeks after treatment start. Method: immunoSEQ multiplex PCR; TCRdb's copy keeps in-frame clones and lacks some. The table records 40,000 to 45,000 clones, about 89% of them present only once. Sample: PBMCs, taken around atezolizumab (anti-PD-L1) treatment. The source of these receptors is a man aged 65 to 85 with urothelial cancer.

The CDR3 sequence is CASSPGTVLSEQYF. The CDR3 region has the DNA TGTGCCAGCAGCCCCGGGACTGTCTTATCCGAGCAGTACTTC. The gene calls are TRBV9 and TRBJ2-7, with D possibly matching TRBD2 (6 bases). V was trimmed by 4 bases and J by 6 bases, leaving 17 bases between them. Germline CDR1 and CDR2: SGDLS and YYNGEE. The CDR3 has 14 residues.

The chain carries TRBV28 and TRBJ1-2; 7 bases align to TRBD1. Germline V CDR1 and CDR2: MDHEN, SYDVKM. The CDR3 totals 14 residues. V was pared by 6 bases and J by 8 bases, with 12 bases of the junction left unmatched. This chain's CDR3 is CASRGGRGLIGYTF. CDR3 DNA: TGTGCCAGCAGGGGGGGCAGGGGGTTAATCGGCTACACCTTC.

Only a few counts were recorded for this clone. The chain carries TRBV25-1 and TRBJ1-5; D ambiguous. The germline V and J ends were trimmed by 1 base and 7 bases, with 8 bases remaining between them. Looked up from germline, CDR1 is MGHDK and CDR2 is SYGVNS. The CDR3 covers 13 residues. The CDR3 is CASSESWSQPQHF. The CDR3 nucleotides read TGTGCCAGCAGTGAATCCTGGAGCCAGCCCCAGCATTTT. Supplemented by reference TRBV25-1 and TRBJ1-5, the full variable domain reads EADIYQTPRYLVIGTGKKITLECSQTMGHDKMYWYQQDPGMELHLIHYSYGVNSTEKGDLSSESTVSRIRTEHFPLTLESARPSHTSQYLCASSESWSQPQHFGDGTRLSIL.

The chain recombines TRBV27 with TRBJ1-1; 9 bases fit TRBD1. Germline-derived CDR1 and CDR2 are MNHEY and SMNVEV (reference sequence). The CDR3 has 17 amino acids. V gave up 7 bases and J gave up 4 bases; unmatched junction bases: 16. Here the CDR3 reads CASIPGTGLLRGTEAFF. DNA of the CDR3: TGTGCCAGCATTCCCGGGACAGGGTTGCTTAGGGGCACTGAAGCTTTCTTT.

The chain couples TRBV7-3 to TRBJ2-4, with D possibly being TRBD2 (6 bases). Trimming removed 9 bases from V and 7 bases from J, with 13 bases in between. CDR1 and CDR2 (germline): SGHTA, FQGTGA. The CDR3 has 12 residues. CDR3 DNA sequence: TGTGCCAGAAGGAGGGCCGGGAACATTCAGTACTTC. Protein: CARRRAGNIQYF.

Here the CDR3 DNA reads TGTGCCAGCAGCAAACAGGGGTTTCAGCCCCAGCATTTT. Its protein is CASSKQGFQPQHF. The J gene is TRBJ1-5, the V gene TRBV11-2; 7 nucleotides line up with TRBD1. V dropped 5 bases and J dropped 6; count of bases not matched to a gene: 4. The CDR3 loop spans 13 amino acids. Germline V gene lookup returns CDR1 SGHAT and CDR2 FQNNGV.

The rearrangement joins TRBV5-1 to TRBJ2-7; 9 nucleotides line up with TRBD1. Germline-derived CDR1 and CDR2 are SGHRS and YFSETQ. The V segment lost 4 bases and the J segment 3 bases; nucleotides outside the gene matches: 8. This CDR3 comprises 15 residues. The CDR3 is CASSPTGQGSYEQYF. The CDR3, as DNA: TGCGCCAGCAGCCCGACTGGACAGGGGAGCTACGAGCAGTACTTC. The full variable domain, in which reference TRBV5-1 and TRBJ2-7 provide the parts outside the CDR3, is KAGVTQTPRYLIKTRGQQVTLSCSPISGHRSVSWYQQTPGQGLQFLFEYFSETQRNKGNFPGRFSGRQFSNSRSEMNVSTLELGDSALYLCASSPTGQGSYEQYFGPGTRLTVT.

The genes are TRBV27 and TRBJ2-2; D perhaps matches TRBD1 (5 bases). V shed 0 bases and J shed 0 bases, with 11 bases lying between them. The CDR3 totals 17 residues. CDR1 is MNHEY and CDR2 is SMNVEV in the germline V gene (reference sequence). This CDR3 is CASSLSRSRANTGELFF. In nucleotides, the CDR3 is TGTGCCAGCAGTTTATCCCGTAGCAGGGCGAACACCGGGGAGCTGTTTTTT.

DNA of the CDR3: TGTGCCAGCAGTTTTGTGCTGGGAGGGTTCCAATACTCTGGAAACACCATATATTTT. It specifies CASSFVLGGFQYSGNTIYF. The chain is built from TRBV28 and TRBJ1-3; D not resolved. Germline V CDR1 and CDR2: MDHEN, SYDVKM. V lost 3 bases to trimming and J lost 0 bases, with 21 bases between them. This CDR3 comprises 19 residues.

This clone was detected once. This sample includes further DNA sequences coding for the same CDR3. This chain connects TRBV19 to TRBJ2-5, with TRBD2 matching 8 bases. The V gene end was trimmed by 3 bases and the J gene end by 4 bases; junction bases not matched to a gene: 7. The CDR3 consists of 15 residues. Germline values: CDR1 LNHDA, CDR2 SQIVND (reference sequence). CDR3: CASSIPGLAGETQYF. CDR3 nucleotide sequence: TGTGCCAGTAGTATCCCAGGACTAGCAGGAGAGACCCAGTACTTC. Combining the CDR3 with reference TRBV19 and TRBJ2-5 gives the whole variable domain DGGITQSPKYLFRKEGQNVTLSCEQNLNHDAMYWYRQDPGQGLRLIYYSQIVNDFQKGDIAEGYSVSREKKESFPLTVTSAQKNPTAFYLCASSIPGLAGETQYFGPGTRLLVL.

This rearrangement joins TRBV6-1 to TRBJ2-5; D possibly corresponds to TRBD1 (5 bases). Germline V gene lookup returns CDR1 MNHNS and CDR2 SASEGT. V lost 7 bases to trimming and J lost 1 base, with 13 bases between them. This CDR3 comprises 14 residues. The CDR3 DNA reads as TGTGCCAGCACGATAAACAGGATCCAAGAGACCCAGTACTTC. It is translated as CASTINRIQETQYF.

The rearrangement links TRBV7-9 to TRBJ1-2; D possibly corresponds to TRBD1 (6 bases). Germline assignment: CDR1 SEHNR and CDR2 FQNEAQ (reference sequence). CDR3 length: 16 amino acids. The germline V and J ends were trimmed by 3 bases and 2 bases, with 16 bases remaining between them. The CDR3 region has the DNA TGTGCCAGCAGCTTCGCCCGGGACACCCCAAACTATGGCTACACCTTC. Amino acids: CASSFARDTPNYGYTF.

Here the CDR3 DNA reads TGTGCCAGTAGTTGGCAGGGGGGAGGATACGAGCAGTACTTC. Translated: CASSWQGGGYEQYF. The chain carries TRBV19 and TRBJ2-7, with D perhaps TRBD1 (7 bases). CDR1 is LNHDA, CDR2 SQIVND, per germline (reference sequence). The ends were cut back, 5 bases at V and 4 bases at J, with 15 bases in the middle. CDR3 length: 14 amino acids.

The chain links TRBV5-1 to TRBJ2-7, with D possibly being TRBD1 (6 bases). The germline V gene has CDR1 SGHRS and CDR2 YFSETQ. V was clipped by 0 bases and J by 2 bases, with 9 bases between them. This CDR3 is 14 amino acids long. CDR3 loop: CASSLDRAAYEQYF. The CDR3 DNA reads TGCGCCAGCAGCTTGGACAGGGCGGCCTACGAGCAGTACTTC. The full variable domain, its missing parts supplied by reference TRBV5-1 and TRBJ2-7, is KAGVTQTPRYLIKTRGQQVTLSCSPISGHRSVSWYQQTPGQGLQFLFEYFSETQRNKGNFPGRFSGRQFSNSRSEMNVSTLELGDSALYLCASSLDRAAYEQYFGPGTRLTVT.

This chain connects TRBV7-6 to TRBJ2-1; D gene unclear. CDR1 and CDR2 (germline): SGHVS, FNYEAQ. This CDR3 contains 15 residues. The V end was cut by 1 base, the J end by 1 base, with 8 bases between. CDR3 sequence (DNA): TGTGCCAGCAGCTTAGGTGGGCGTTCCTACAATGAGCAGTTCTTC. This encodes CASSLGGRSYNEQFF.

V gene TRBV27 combines with J gene TRBJ1-2; D might be TRBD1 (5 bases). The CDR3 contains 16 residues. V shed 2 bases and J shed 0 bases, with 13 bases lying between them. Germline lookup yields CDR1 MNHEY and CDR2 SMNVEV (reference sequence). As DNA, the CDR3 is TGTGCCAGCAGTTTAGACAGTCCCCCCACTAACTATGGCTACACCTTC. Its translation: CASSLDSPPTNYGYTF.

This clone has just a few counts. The rearrangement joins TRBV4-1 to TRBJ1-1, with D perhaps TRBD1 (5 bases). The CDR3 is made up of 14 amino acids. Deletions cut 4 bases from V and 4 bases from J, with 13 bases between. Germline CDR1 MGHRA, CDR2 YSYEKL. CDR3 in DNA: TGCGCCAGCAGCCCCGCAGGGTTCGCCACTGAAGCTTTCTTT. Protein sequence: CASSPAGFATEAFF.

J is TRBJ2-3 and V is TRBV5-1; D possibly corresponds to TRBD2 (6 bases). This CDR3 has 16 amino acids. Between the trimmed V and J ends, which lost 8 bases and 2 bases, there was a span of 21 bases. CDR1 SGHRS and CDR2 YFSETQ come from the germline V gene. CDR3 in DNA: TGCGCCAGTAGACTCCGGGTAGGAGGGGACACAGATACGCAGTATTTT. It is translated as CASRLRVGGDTDTQYF.

The chain combines TRBV5-4 with TRBJ2-1; 15 bases line up with TRBD2. V shed 0 bases and J 8 bases; nucleotides not matched to a gene: 3. This CDR3 has 16 residues. CDR1 and CDR2 from the germline V gene are SGHNT and YYREEE (reference sequence). The CDR3 loop reads CASSLGTSGRADEQFF. CDR3 in DNA: TGTGCCAGCAGCTTGGGGACTAGCGGGAGGGCCGATGAGCAGTTCTTC. The full variable domain, its missing parts supplied by reference TRBV5-4 and TRBJ2-1, is ETGVTQSPTHLIKTRGQQVTLRCSSQSGHNTVSWYQQALGQGPQFIFQYYREEENGRGNFPPRFSGLQFPNYSSELNVNALELDDSALYLCASSLGTSGRADEQFFGPGTRLTVL.

This rearrangement joins TRBV18 to TRBJ2-1, with TRBD1 as a possible D gene (6 bases). Trimming shortened V by 0 bases and J by 4 bases, and 7 bases separated the two germline ends. In germline, CDR1 is KGHSH, CDR2 LQKENI. The length of the CDR3 is 14 residues. CDR3 sequence reads: CASSPPGQYNEQFF. The CDR3 bases are TGTGCCAGCTCACCACCTGGACAGTACAATGAGCAGTTCTTC.

The J gene is TRBJ2-4, the V gene TRBV5-8; 8 nucleotides match TRBD2. CDR1 is SGHTS and CDR2 is YDEGEE in the germline V gene. After removal of 4 bases from V and 6 bases from J, the junction contained 12 bases not matched to a gene. CDR3 length equals 16 residues. CDR3 amino acids: CASSARRGLVGNIQYF. CDR3 DNA sequence: TGTGCCAGCAGCGCACGTAGGGGACTAGTGGGAAACATTCAGTACTTC.

In this sample, this clone turned up a few times. The J gene is TRBJ2-1, the V gene TRBV6-1; 12 bases agree with TRBD2. After removal of 7 bases from V and 5 bases from J, the junction contained 6 bases not matched to a gene. This CDR3 comprises 15 residues. Germline CDR1 MNHNS, CDR2 SASEGT. CDR3 protein: CASNLLAGGHNEQFF. Written as DNA, the CDR3 is TGTGCCAGCAACCTACTAGCGGGAGGACACAATGAGCAGTTCTTC.

The V gene is TRBV2, the J gene TRBJ1-5; unclear D gene. Trimming took off 4 bases at V and 7 bases at J, with 17 bases between the two ends. The CDR3 totals 15 residues. Germline CDR1 SNHLY, CDR2 FYNNEI. CDR3 amino acids: CASSVGRLRRQPQHF. The DNA of the CDR3 is TGTGCCAGCAGTGTAGGGCGCCTCCGGAGGCAGCCCCAGCATTTT.

The V call is TRBV6-5, the J call TRBJ2-2, with 7 bases fitting TRBD1. V lost 2 bases and J lost 0; bases outside the gene matches: 0. The CDR3 spans 15 residues. From germline, CDR1 is MNHEY and CDR2 SVGAGI. The CDR3 sequence: CASSYGTANTGELFF. The CDR3, as DNA: TGTGCCAGCAGTTACGGGACAGCGAACACCGGGGAGCTGTTTTTT.